This T cell receptor beta chain was documented in a study of cytomegalovirus exposure and HLA in healthy donors. Researchers ran the PCR with 60 Vbeta and 13 Jbeta primers. Clones were read by immunoSEQ multiplex PCR, and TCRdb kept only the in-frame ones, dropping some. The sample has some 150,000 clones; approximately 60% are singletons. This CDR3 region has 15 residues. CDR1 and CDR2 from the germline V gene are SEHNR and FQNEAQ (reference sequence). After removal of 6 bases from V and 3 bases from J, the junction contained 6 bases not matched to a gene. The sample holds a few counts of this clone.

The J gene is TRBJ1-4, the V gene TRBV7-9, with 8 bases identical to TRBD1. Material: PBMCs. The sequence came from a woman aged 40 to 49 in good health and CMV-seronegative. CDR3 sequence: CASRQQGAANEKLFF. DNA of the CDR3: TGTGCCAGCAGACAGCAGGGGGCGGCTAATGAAAAACTGTTTTTT.